The rows below give T cell receptor beta chains drawn from one sample of a study of T-cell memory formation after mild COVID-19. TCRdb reanalysed the 5' RACE reads using MiXCR and keeps one entry per CDR3 protein. The sample contains about 350,000 distinct CDR3 sequences, roughly 15% of which appear only once. Material for sequencing was PBMCs or a T cell subset sorted from them (not recorded which). These receptors were obtained from a man between 18 and 35 years old who had mild COVID-19 (a few samples of this study predate the infection). Cell type and time point are not known. Each CDR3 is given with its conserved first and last residue. A D gene is named only where the DNA matches it firmly. Expanded clones get a size class; other rows say once, few or many, or leave the size out.

TRBJ1-4 | few | TRBV4-3 | NA | TGCGCCAGCAGCCTCGGGACCGCGGCGAATGAAAAACTGTTTTTT | CASSLGTAANEKLFF
TRBJ2-1 | NA | TRBV2 | NA | TGTGCCAGCAGTGACCTCTACAATGAGCAGTTCTTC | CASSDLYNEQFF
TRBJ2-3 | NA | TRBV29-1 | NA | TGCAGCGTCGGGACATTCAAGAAGTTAGATACGCAGTATTTT | CSVGTFKKLDTQYF
TRBJ1-6 | few | TRBV7-3 | NA | TGTGCCAGCAGCTTAGGTCCAGGACAGCGTAATTCACCCCTCCACTTT | CASSLGPGQRNSPLHF
TRBJ2-3 | few | TRBV25-1 | TRBD1 | TGTGCCAGCAGTGACGGGACAGGGAGTGGAACAGATACGCAGTATTTT | CASSDGTGSGTDTQYF
TRBJ1-3 | once | TRBV7-9 | NA | TGTGCCAGCAGCACCCTCGGTTCTGGAAACACCATATATTTT | CASSTLGSGNTIYF
TRBJ2-3 | few | TRBV4-3 | TRBD2 | TGCGCCAGCAGCCAATCCCGTACTAGCGGGGTTGTGGGCACAGATACGCAGTATTTT | CASSQSRTSGVVGTDTQYF
TRBJ2-7 | NA | TRBV24-1 | TRBD1 | TGTGCCACCAGTGGCCCGGGACAGGGGGTCGGGCAGTACTTC | CATSGPGQGVGQYF
TRBJ2-2 | NA | TRBV7-6 | TRBD2 | TGTGCCAGCAGCTTAAGGCTAGCGGGACCTAGGAGCGGGGAGCTGTTTTTT | CASSLRLAGPRSGELFF
TRBJ2-5 | NA | TRBV7-3 | NA | TGTGCCAGCAGCTTAGGACAGATGGGAGAGACCCAGTACTTC | CASSLGQMGETQYF
TRBJ2-5 | few | TRBV6-5 | NA | TGTGCCAGCAGTACACGTATCGGGGCCTTTCAAGAGACCCAGTACTTC | CASSTRIGAFQETQYF
TRBJ2-3 | many | TRBV5-5 | TRBD2 | TGTGCCAGCAGCCCCACCCTCGGACTAGCGGGAACAGATACGCAGTATTTT | CASSPTLGLAGTDTQYF
TRBJ2-5 | NA | TRBV9 | NA | TGTGCCAGCTCTCCGGGGGGCGTCACCGGGACCCAGTACTTC | CASSPGGVTGTQYF
TRBJ2-3 | few | TRBV12-3/TRBV12-4 | NA | TGTGCCAGCAGTTTAGGGGGGACAGCCGGGACTAGTTTTACAGATACGCAGTATTTT | CASSLGGTAGTSFTDTQYF
TRBJ1-3 | NA | TRBV6-5 | TRBD1 | TGTGCCAGCAGATCGTCCGGGACAGGGGGCAGGTCTGGAAACACCATATATTTT | CASRSSGTGGRSGNTIYF
TRBJ1-2 | few | TRBV27 | NA | TGTGCCAGCAGTTTACAGGGTCAGGGTGAAGGCTACACCTTC | CASSLQGQGEGYTF
TRBJ2-2 | NA | TRBV11-2 | NA | TGTGCCAGCAGCGCCGCCGGAGCTAGCGGGGAGCTGTTTTTT | CASSAAGASGELFF
TRBJ2-2 | few | TRBV7-2 | NA | TGTGCCAGCAGCATACAGCGGAACACCGGGGAGCTGTTTTTT | CASSIQRNTGELFF
TRBJ2-5 | few | TRBV4-3 | TRBD2 | TGCGCCAGCAGCCAATGGACAGGTAGCGGGGGAGAGACCCAGTACTTC | CASSQWTGSGGETQYF
TRBJ2-7 | many | TRBV5-6 | TRBD1 | TGTGCCAGCAGCCCCGGGACAGGGCGCTCCTACGAGCAGTACTTC | CASSPGTGRSYEQYF
TRBJ1-3 | many | TRBV20-1 | NA | TGCAGTGCTGCTGGGCCCGGAAACACCATATATTTT | CSAAGPGNTIYF
TRBJ1-5 | NA | TRBV2 | NA | TGTGCCAGCAGTGAAGGCCACAATCAGCCCCAGCATTTT | CASSEGHNQPQHF
TRBJ1-6 | NA | TRBV7-9 | NA | TGTGCCAGCAGCTTATCTAGGGTTGAGGGTCTTAATTCACCCCTCCACTTT | CASSLSRVEGLNSPLHF
TRBJ2-4 | NA | TRBV24-1 | NA | TGTGCCACCGGCGAGGCATCTAAAAGCATTCAGTACTTC | CATGEASKSIQYF
TRBJ2-5 | once | TRBV7-8 | NA | TGTGCCAGCAGCTTTCTTTCCGAAGCGTGGGCTCCCCAGTACTTC | CASSFLSEAWAPQYF
TRBJ1-3 | NA | TRBV5-1 | NA | TGCGCCAGCAGCCCGGCGGCAGAGACGGCTGGAAACACCATATATTTT | CASSPAAETAGNTIYF
TRBJ2-5 | few | TRBV7-2 | NA | TGTGCCAGCAGCTTAGAGGTCCAGCGGACCCAGTACTTC | CASSLEVQRTQYF
TRBJ2-3 | few | TRBV12-2 | NA | TGTGCAAGTCGCTTAACTCCTAGCGGAAGCACAGATACGCAGTATTTT | CASRLTPSGSTDTQYF
TRBJ1-6 | few | TRBV15 | NA | TGTGCCACCAGCAGATCCGGGGCCCATTCACCCCTCCACTTT | CATSRSGAHSPLHF
TRBJ1-1 | NA | TRBV7-8 | NA | TGTGCCAGCAGCCATCCTTACAGTGGGGATAATGCTTTCTTT | CASSHPYSGDNAFF
TRBJ1-1 | few | TRBV20-1 | TRBD1 | TGCAGTGCCACAGGAGGGGGCAACACTGAAGCTTTCTTT | CSATGGGNTEAFF